A selection of T cell receptor beta chains follows, all from one sample in a study of identical twins. A single record per CDR3 protein comes from TCRdb applying MiXCR to the 5' RACE reads. The data show more than 1.5 million distinct CDR3 sequences, about 31% seen once. The sequenced material came from cord blood. The source is a newborn girl in good health. The CDR3 runs from the conserved cysteine through the conserved F or W. D genes are given only for firm matches. Clone size, where shown, is once, few, many, or a class for clones that have expanded.

clone_size	j_call	cdr3_length	v_call	d_call	cdr3_nt	cdr3_aa
few	TRBJ2-7	14	TRBV20-1	NA	TGCAGTGCTAGCTCCCGACTGCATGGCTACGAGCAGTACTTC	CSASSRLHGYEQYF
NA	TRBJ1-1	18	TRBV7-9	NA	TGTGCCAGCAGCTTAAAACCCCAGGGGCAGGGAGGGATGACTGAAGCTTTCTTT	CASSLKPQGQGGMTEAFF
many	TRBJ2-5	14	TRBV20-1	NA	TGCAGTGCTGATTCGGGCTGGTACCGGGAGACCCAGTACTTC	CSADSGWYRETQYF
NA	TRBJ2-1	13	TRBV20-1	NA	TGCAGTGGAATGGCTAGCGCCTACAATGAGCAGTTCTTC	CSGMASAYNEQFF
NA	TRBJ1-5	14	TRBV7-9	NA	TGTGCCAGCAGCTCCTCAGGTAGCAATCAGCCCCAGCATTTT	CASSSSGSNQPQHF
few	TRBJ1-4	15	TRBV15	NA	TGTGCCACCAGCAGAGTAACCGTACCTAGGGAAAAACTGTTTTTT	CATSRVTVPREKLFF
NA	TRBJ2-5	13	TRBV14	NA	TGTGCCAGCAGCCAAACCGGACCCCGTCCCCAGTACTTC	CASSQTGPRPQYF
few	TRBJ2-4	18	TRBV21-1	NA	TGTGCCAGCAGCAAAGCGGAGGACAGGGAGGAGGCCAAAAACATTCAGTACTTC	CASSKAEDREEAKNIQYF
few	TRBJ1-2	13	TRBV20-1	NA	TGCAGTGCTGTTACCGGGACAAACTATGGCTACACCTTC	CSAVTGTNYGYTF
NA	TRBJ1-2	15	TRBV13	NA	TGTGCCAGCAGCTTAGCCTGGACACCTAGAAGTGGCTACACCTTC	CASSLAWTPRSGYTF
few	TRBJ1-6	18	TRBV27	NA	TGTGCCAGCAGCCCAGTCCCCCCAGGGAGTTTCTATAATTCACCCCTCCACTTT	CASSPVPPGSFYNSPLHF
few	TRBJ2-1	13	TRBV14	NA	TGTGCCAGCAGCCCGGGACTTGACGGTGAGCAGTTCTTC	CASSPGLDGEQFF
NA	TRBJ1-4	18	TRBV7-2	TRBD1	TGTGCCAGCAGCCCAGACGGGACAGGGGCCGGTGGTATTGAAAAACTGTTTTTT	CASSPDGTGAGGIEKLFF
NA	TRBJ1-3	15	TRBV10-3	NA	TGTGCCATCAGTGACAACGGGGGCTGGGGAAACACCATATATTTT	CAISDNGGWGNTIYF
few	TRBJ1-5	13	TRBV7-2	NA	TGTGCCAGCAGCTTGTATGAAAATCAGCCCCAGCATTTT	CASSLYENQPQHF
once	TRBJ2-2	15	TRBV6-1	NA	TGTGCCAGCAGTGAAGCGAGGGCCCGTACCGGGGAGCTGTTTTTT	CASSEARARTGELFF
NA	TRBJ1-6	16	TRBV20-1	NA	TGCAGTGCTAGACGTTTATCACGCTCCTATAATTCACCCCTCCACTTT	CSARRLSRSYNSPLHF
NA	TRBJ1-2	13	TRBV27	NA	TGTGCCAGCAGTCTATACAATAGCTATGGCTACACCTTC	CASSLYNSYGYTF
NA	TRBJ2-3	18	TRBV27	TRBD2	TGTGCCAGCATCGAAAGAGGGACTAGCGGTATGGGCACAGATACGCAGTATTTT	CASIERGTSGMGTDTQYF
NA	TRBJ1-1	14	TRBV9	NA	TGTGCCAGCAGCGTAGATCAGGCGAACACTGAAGCTTTCTTT	CASSVDQANTEAFF
NA	TRBJ2-5	12	TRBV4-1	NA	TGCGCCAGCAGCCAACCCTACGATGAGCAGTACTTC	CASSQPYDEQYF
NA	TRBJ1-1	13	TRBV20-1	TRBD1	TGCAGTGCTCGGGACAGGGCGCGGGCTGAAGCTTTCTTT	CSARDRARAEAFF
NA	TRBJ2-3	16	TRBV5-4	NA	TGTGCCAGCAGCTATGCTCCCAGGGTCCCCCCAGATACGCAGTATTTT	CASSYAPRVPPDTQYF
NA	TRBJ2-1	15	TRBV28	NA	TGTGCCAGCAGACCCGGGGCTTACCTCTACAATGAGCAGTTCTTC	CASRPGAYLYNEQFF
few	TRBJ2-5	15	TRBV5-1	NA	TGCGCCAGCAGCTTGACGGGAGAGTACCAAGAGACCCAGTACTTC	CASSLTGEYQETQYF
few	TRBJ2-5	16	TRBV4-2	TRBD2	TGTGCCAGCAGCCAAGCCGAGCGACTAGCTCAAGAGACCCAGTACTTC	CASSQAERLAQETQYF
NA	TRBJ1-2	15	TRBV25-1	NA	TGTGCCAGCAGTGAATCCGCGACAGCCCCTTATGGCTACACCTTC	CASSESATAPYGYTF
few	TRBJ2-1	12	TRBV20-1	NA	TGCAGTGCTAGAGATTGGGCGAATGAGCAGTTCTTC	CSARDWANEQFF